The following is a T cell receptor (beta chain) sequence with its context. As yet, its antigen is unknown. In the authors' workflow: For the immunoSEQ data, sequences were junction-only without quality scores, so filtering differed. Generated by immunoSEQ multiplex PCR, the TCRdb table keeps only in-frame clones and is missing some. D and trimming come from the DNA, and the V and J calls and clone size come from that table. The sample has over 400,000 clones, about 96% seen once. The entry originates in a study of shared clonotypes between healthy human individuals. About the study: Used for every donor were three CD4 naive, three CD4 memory, two CD8 naive and one CD8 memory plate.

Overall study findings and caveats: Shared clonotypes: about 5.3% naive CD4, around 4% naive CD8, less than 2.5% memory CD4, approximately 0.4% memory CD8.

CDR3 length: 17 residues. In germline, CDR1 is SGHTS, CDR2 YDEGEE. With V trimmed by 7 bases and J by 2 bases, 14 bases remained unmatched. The gene calls are TRBV5-8 and TRBJ2-2, with TRBD2 matching over 7 bases. The sample consisted of naive CD4+ T cells sorted from blood. Subset meaning: CD45RA+ positively selected. The TCR sequence derives from a woman aged 30 to 39 in good health. The CDR3, as DNA: TGTGCCAGCCGGGGCCTCTTAGCGGGCCTAAACACCGGGGAGCTGTTTTTT. It codes for CASRGLLAGLNTGELFF.